These 15 T cell receptor beta chains were sequenced from one sample in a study of control samples from healthy donors and cancer patients. This table comes from immunoSEQ multiplex PCR, and its TCRdb copy is limited to in-frame clones, with some not included. Of 200,000 or so clones in the sample, approximately 90% were seen once. Sequencing was done on a sample of blood. The origin of the receptors is a man under 40 in good health.

The chain links TRBV2 to TRBJ2-5; 8 bases match TRBD1. Looked up from germline, CDR1 is SNHLY and CDR2 is FYNNEI. V lost 7 bases, J lost 2 bases, and 3 bases stayed unmatched. The CDR3 consists of 13 residues. The CDR3 sequence: CASTGTGQETQYF. In DNA, the CDR3 is TGTGCCAGCACTGGGACAGGACAAGAGACCCAGTACTTC.

The gene calls are TRBV6-5 and TRBJ2-1; tentatively, D is TRBD2 (5 bases). The V end was cut by 10 bases, the J end by 8 bases, with 24 bases between. The CDR3 extends over 15 amino acids. Germline CDR1 MNHEY, CDR2 SVGAGI. Here the CDR3 reads CATASGILPTHEQFF. The CDR3 DNA follows: TGTGCCACAGCCTCCGGGATCCTACCGACCCATGAGCAGTTCTTC.

The chain combines TRBV2 with TRBJ2-1; TRBD1 might be the D (5 bases). V lost 7 bases, J lost 4 bases, and 11 bases lay in between. Germline V gene data show CDR1 as SNHLY and CDR2 as FYNNEI. This CDR3 is 13 amino acids long. The CDR3 nucleotides read TGTGCCAGCACTACGACAGAGTACAATGAGCAGTTCTTC. Amino acid sequence: CASTTTEYNEQFF. Full variable domain (missing parts from reference TRBV2 and TRBJ2-1): EPEVTQTPSHQVTQMGQEVILRCVPISNHLYFYWYRQILGQKVEFLVSFYNNEISEKSEIFDDQFSVERPDGSNFTLKIRSTKLEDSAMYFCASTTTEYNEQFFGPGTRLTVL.

Points on this clone: Other DNA sequences in this sample translate to the same CDR3. V is TRBV7-8 and J is TRBJ1-1, with TRBD1 as a possible D gene (6 bases). Germline CDR1 SGHVS, CDR2 FQNEAQ. V was pared by 3 bases and J by 4 bases, with 9 bases between. The CDR3 spans 13 residues. The CDR3 DNA follows: TGTGCCAGCAGCTTGGCAGGGGTCACTGAAGCTTTCTTT. Translated, it gives CASSLAGVTEAFF.

The CDR3 reads CASSLRAYTGELFF. The CDR3, as DNA: TGTGCCAGCAGCTTAAGGGCATACACCGGGGAGCTGTTTTTT. The chain combines TRBV11-2 with TRBJ2-2; D not resolved. Germline-derived CDR1 and CDR2 are SGHAT and FQNNGV. Trimming cost V 2 bases and J 3 bases, with 7 bases left between them. The CDR3 extends over 14 amino acids.

This chain uses TRBV5-6 with TRBJ2-1; D not resolved. Germline values: CDR1 SGHDT, CDR2 YYEEEE. V was shortened by 4 bases and J by 0 bases, with 23 bases between the two germline ends. The CDR3 has 19 amino acids. The CDR3 reads CASSPLQRRASDSYNEQFF. CDR3 bases: TGTGCCAGCAGCCCCCTTCAGAGGCGAGCCTCAGACTCCTACAATGAGCAGTTCTTC.

The chain links TRBV5-1 to TRBJ1-2; 10 positions agree with TRBD1. Trimming cost V 2 bases and J 8 bases; bases outside gene matches: 6. Germline CDR1 and CDR2: SGHRS and YFSETQ. The CDR3 loop spans 14 amino acids. For the CDR3, the DNA is TGCGCCAGCAGCTTTCGACAGGGGGCAGGAGGCTACACCTTC. Its protein product is CASSFRQGAGGYTF.

This chain connects TRBV27 to TRBJ1-5, with D possibly being TRBD1 (6 bases). Trimming stripped 0 bases from V and 5 bases from J, with 8 bases between. From germline, CDR1 is MNHEY and CDR2 SMNVEV (reference sequence). CDR3 length: 14 residues. The CDR3, as DNA: TGTGCCAGCAGTTTATCGGACAGCGATCAGCCCCAGCATTTT. Protein: CASSLSDSDQPQHF.

The chain employs TRBV30 and TRBJ1-5; TRBD1 matches 7 bases. Germline V gene lookup returns CDR1 GTSNPN and CDR2 SVGIG (reference sequence). The CDR3 is made up of 15 amino acids. V trimming: 5 bases; J trimming: 4 bases; junction bases outside the gene matches: 11. In DNA, the CDR3 is TGTGCCTGGTCGAGGGGGCAGGTTCAAAATCAGCCCCAGCATTTT. Translation gives CAWSRGQVQNQPQHF.

The chain joins TRBV5-6 to TRBJ2-7; no definite D call. The germline CDR1 and CDR2 sequences are SGHDT and YYEEEE. V was pared by 0 bases and J by 2 bases, with 9 bases between. The CDR3 has 14 residues. CDR3 nucleotides: TGTGCCAGCAGCTTGGCCGGGCCGCCCTACGAGCAGTACTTC. Residues: CASSLAGPPYEQYF.

The chain employs TRBV30 and TRBJ1-1, with D perhaps TRBD1 (5 bases). Germline V gene sequence: CDR1 GTSNPN, CDR2 SVGIG (reference sequence). The CDR3 totals 12 residues. V shed 0 bases and J shed 9 bases, with 11 bases lying between them. Here the CDR3 reads CAWSVRDGKAFF. The CDR3 region has the DNA TGTGCCTGGAGTGTACGGGACGGTAAAGCTTTCTTT. The variable domain in full, with the rest retrieved from reference TRBV30 and TRBJ1-1, is SQTIHQWPATLVQPVGSPLSLECTVEGTSNPNLYWYRQAAGRGLQLLFYSVGIGQISSEVPQNLSASRPQDRQFILSSKKLLLSDSGFYLCAWSVRDGKAFFGQGTRLTVV.

The chain has TRBV7-9 and TRBJ2-7, with 10 bases fitting TRBD1. The CDR3 totals 14 residues. Looked up from germline, CDR1 is SEHNR and CDR2 is FQNEAQ (reference sequence). Trimming cost V 1 base and J 5 bases; bases outside gene matches: 2. The CDR3 loop is CASSLGQGAHEQYF. DNA of the CDR3: TGTGCCAGCAGCTTAGGACAGGGGGCCCACGAGCAGTACTTC.

The chain recombines TRBV5-4 with TRBJ2-3; 7 bases fit TRBD1. With V trimmed by 4 bases and J by 5 bases, 7 bases remained unmatched. The CDR3 covers 14 residues. Germline loops: CDR1 SGHNT, CDR2 YYREEE (reference sequence). The CDR3 DNA reads as TGTGCCAGCAGCCCATGGGACAGCCGAGATACGCAGTATTTT. It codes for CASSPWDSRDTQYF.

This clone was seen only once. The chain joins TRBV10-3 to TRBJ1-2; D remains unclear. The CDR3 extends over 14 amino acids. Germline V gene data show CDR1 as ENHRY and CDR2 as SYGVKD. Trimming took off 6 bases at V and 6 bases at J, with 17 bases between the two ends. CDR3 in amino acids: CAIRRVTEEDGYTF. The CDR3, as DNA: TGTGCCATCAGGCGGGTTACGGAGGAGGATGGCTACACCTTC.

The rearrangement joins TRBV30 to TRBJ1-5; D is unresolved. This CDR3 is built from 14 residues. Between the trimmed V and J ends, which lost 3 bases and 6 bases, there was a span of 15 bases. Per germline, CDR1 GTSNPN and CDR2 SVGIG (reference sequence). The CDR3 sequence is CAWSAPRGRQPQHF. The CDR3 coding sequence is TGTGCCTGGAGCGCCCCGAGAGGCCGTCAGCCCCAGCATTTT.